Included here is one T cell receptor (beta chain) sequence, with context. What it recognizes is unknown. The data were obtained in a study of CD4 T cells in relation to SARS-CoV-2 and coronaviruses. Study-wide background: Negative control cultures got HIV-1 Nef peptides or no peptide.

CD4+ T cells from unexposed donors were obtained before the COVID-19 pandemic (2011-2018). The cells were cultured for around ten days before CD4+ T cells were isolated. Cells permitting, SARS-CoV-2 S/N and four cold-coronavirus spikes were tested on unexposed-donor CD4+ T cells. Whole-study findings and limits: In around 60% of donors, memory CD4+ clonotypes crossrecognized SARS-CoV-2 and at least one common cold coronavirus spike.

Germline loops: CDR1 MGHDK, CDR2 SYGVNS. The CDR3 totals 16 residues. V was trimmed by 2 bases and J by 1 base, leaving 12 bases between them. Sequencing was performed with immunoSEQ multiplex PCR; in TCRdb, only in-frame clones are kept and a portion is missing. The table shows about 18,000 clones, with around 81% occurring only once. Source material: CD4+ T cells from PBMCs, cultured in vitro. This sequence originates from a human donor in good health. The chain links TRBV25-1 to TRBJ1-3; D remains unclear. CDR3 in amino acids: CASSEQQPSSGNTIYF. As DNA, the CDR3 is TGTGCCAGCAGTGAACAACAGCCATCATCTGGAAACACCATATATTTT.